This T cell receptor beta chain appears in the sequencing data of a study of T cell responses to AZD1222 COVID-19 vaccine. Notes on the study in general: After the peak T cell response, and only then, were repertoires sampled. Reportedly, nearly half the spike-specific TCRs target unmutated variant regions.

Clones were sequenced by immunoSEQ multiplex PCR, and TCRdb holds only the in-frame ones, with some missing. This repertoire shows over 75,000 clones, roughly 89% found once; its top ten account for around 2.2%. As for this clone: Its matching antigen is unknown.

The V end lost 7 bases, the J end lost 4 bases, and 13 bases lay between the germline ends. Germline V gene sequence: CDR1 MNHEY, CDR2 SVGAGI. The CDR3 runs 13 residues. The chain recombines TRBV6-5 with TRBJ1-1; D unresolved. The sequencing used peripheral blood, collected on day 0 of AZD1222 vaccination. This TCR was sampled from an adult in good health. The CDR3 reads CASKESPGTEAFF. The CDR3 nucleotides read TGTGCCAGCAAGGAGTCCCCAGGCACTGAAGCTTTCTTT.